This T cell receptor beta chain was recorded in a study of identical twins. This clonotype appeared many times. This CDR3 has 13 amino acids. The V gene lost 7 bases and the J gene lost 7 bases, with 17 bases spanning the gap. The germline V gene encodes CDR1 SQVTM and CDR2 ANQGSEA. TCRdb reprocessed the 5' RACE reads via MiXCR and lists one record per CDR3 protein. The table has under 450,000 distinct CDR3 sequences, about a fifth seen once; the top ten hold roughly an eighth. This chain uses TRBV29-1 with TRBJ2-1; D is unclear. The specimen was naive T cells sorted from blood. This sequence was found in a man between 50 and 59 years old in good health. In DNA form, the CDR3 reads TGCAGCGCCCGGTCTGGGGAAAGAAATGAGCAGTTCTTC. Translating gives CSARSGERNEQFF.